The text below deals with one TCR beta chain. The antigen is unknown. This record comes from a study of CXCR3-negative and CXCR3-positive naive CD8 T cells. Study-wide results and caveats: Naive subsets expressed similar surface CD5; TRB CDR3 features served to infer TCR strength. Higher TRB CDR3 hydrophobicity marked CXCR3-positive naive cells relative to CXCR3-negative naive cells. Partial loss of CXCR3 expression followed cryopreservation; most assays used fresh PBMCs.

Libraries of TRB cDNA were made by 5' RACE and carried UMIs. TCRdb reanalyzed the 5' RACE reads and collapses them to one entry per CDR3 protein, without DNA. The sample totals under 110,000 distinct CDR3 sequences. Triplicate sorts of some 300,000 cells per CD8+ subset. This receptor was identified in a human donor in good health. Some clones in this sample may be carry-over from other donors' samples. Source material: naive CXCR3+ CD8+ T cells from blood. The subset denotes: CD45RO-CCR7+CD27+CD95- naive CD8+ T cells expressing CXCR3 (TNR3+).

CDR3 protein: CAIRSGPPNEQFF. This chain links TRBV7-9 with TRBJ2-1; the D gene TCRdb calls, TRBD2, cannot be checked with no DNA. The CDR3 extends over 13 amino acids. CDR1 and CDR2 (germline): SEHNR, FQNEAQ (reference sequence).